This record concerns one T cell receptor (beta chain) sequence. Its antigen is not known. Per germline, CDR1 DFQATT and CDR2 SNEGSKA (reference sequence). With 6 bases removed from V and 0 bases from J, the gap between germline ends came to 9 bases. This CDR3 contains 13 residues. These data are taken from a study of blood T cells in healthy people across ages. About the study: Template-switching capture recovered about one barcoded beta molecule per two T cells.

The second PCR ran roughly 7 to 11 cycles with a sample-barcoded 5' primer and J-beta primers. TCRdb reprocessed the 5' RACE reads via MiXCR and lists one record per CDR3 protein. The sample holds about 1,400,000 distinct CDR3 sequences; approximately 40% are singletons and the top ten take roughly 7.9%. There were at least 6 micrograms of total RNA extracted from every sample. General observations from the study: Per million T cells, TCR beta diversity dropped about linearly as age rose.

The V and J genes are TRBV20-1 and TRBJ2-1, with a tentative D call TRBD1 (5 bases). This clonotype was sampled from a woman under 30 in good health. Sequenced input: blood. The CDR3 DNA follows: TGCAGTGCCGTAGGGGACTCCTACAATGAGCAGTTCTTC. Protein product: CSAVGDSYNEQFF.